This TCR beta chain was captured in a study of spatial heterogeneity in lung cancer. Germline CDR1 SGHRS, CDR2 YFSETQ. Trimming shortened V by 3 bases and J by 4 bases, and 14 bases separated the two germline ends. The CDR3 has 15 residues. This clonotype occurred many times. Via MiXCR, TCRdb re-called the 5' RACE reads, giving one row per CDR3 protein. The sample yields roughly 79,000 distinct CDR3 sequences, 8% seen once. The time point here: sample taken at primary tumor resection. Sequencing was performed on PBMCs, taken at surgery. The clonotype originates from a male donor with early-stage non-small cell lung cancer. V usage is TRBV5-1 and J usage is TRBJ2-1; the D call may be TRBD1 or TRBD2 (5 bases each). Here the CDR3 reads CASSWGNRRYNEQFF. The CDR3 nucleotides read TGCGCCAGCAGCTGGGGGAACAGGAGATACAATGAGCAGTTCTTC.